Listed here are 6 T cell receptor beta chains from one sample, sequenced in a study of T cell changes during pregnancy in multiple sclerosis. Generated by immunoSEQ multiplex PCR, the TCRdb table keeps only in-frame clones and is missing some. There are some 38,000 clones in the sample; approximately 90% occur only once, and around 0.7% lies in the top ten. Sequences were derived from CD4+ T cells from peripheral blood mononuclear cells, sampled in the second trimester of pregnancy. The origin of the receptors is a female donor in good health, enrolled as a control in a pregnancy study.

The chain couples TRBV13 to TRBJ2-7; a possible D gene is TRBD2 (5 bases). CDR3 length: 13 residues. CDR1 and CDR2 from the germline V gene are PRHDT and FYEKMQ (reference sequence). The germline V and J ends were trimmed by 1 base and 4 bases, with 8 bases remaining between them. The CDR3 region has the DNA TGTGCCAGCAGCTTAGCGGGCGGGTACGAGCAGTACTTC. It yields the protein CASSLAGGYEQYF.

The CDR3 sequence is CASSVEGARGNIQYF. CDR3 bases: TGTGCCAGCAGCGTAGAGGGGGCCAGGGGAAACATTCAGTACTTC. The chain joins TRBV9 to TRBJ2-4; TRBD1 matches at 7 bases. With 0 bases clipped from V and 6 bases from J, the junction kept 6 bases outside the gene matches. CDR1 is SGDLS, CDR2 YYNGEE, per germline. The CDR3 totals 15 residues. Full variable domain (missing parts from reference TRBV9 and TRBJ2-4): DSGVTQTPKHLITATGQRVTLRCSPRSGDLSVYWYQQSLDQGLQFLIQYYNGEERAKGNILERFSAQQFPDLHSELNLSSLELGDSALYFCASSVEGARGNIQYFGAGTRLSVL.

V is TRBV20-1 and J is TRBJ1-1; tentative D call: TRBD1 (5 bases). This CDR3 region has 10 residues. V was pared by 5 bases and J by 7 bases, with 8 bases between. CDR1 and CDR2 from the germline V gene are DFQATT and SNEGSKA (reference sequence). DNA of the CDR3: TGCAGTGCTCAGGGTCGTGAAGCTTTCTTT. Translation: CSAQGREAFF.

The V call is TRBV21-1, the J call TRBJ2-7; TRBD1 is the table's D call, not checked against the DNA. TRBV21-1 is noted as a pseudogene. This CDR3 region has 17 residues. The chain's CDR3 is CASSKGEVGRASYEQYF. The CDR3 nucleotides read TGTGCCAGCAGCAAAGGTGAGGTCGGCAGGGCCTCCTACGAGCAGTACTTC.

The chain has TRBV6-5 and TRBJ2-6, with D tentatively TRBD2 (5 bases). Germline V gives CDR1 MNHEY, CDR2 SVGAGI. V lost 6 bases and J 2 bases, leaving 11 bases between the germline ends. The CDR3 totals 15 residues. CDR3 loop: CASRGEGTGANVLTF. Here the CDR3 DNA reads TGTGCCAGCAGGGGAGAGGGCACTGGGGCCAACGTCCTGACTTTC.

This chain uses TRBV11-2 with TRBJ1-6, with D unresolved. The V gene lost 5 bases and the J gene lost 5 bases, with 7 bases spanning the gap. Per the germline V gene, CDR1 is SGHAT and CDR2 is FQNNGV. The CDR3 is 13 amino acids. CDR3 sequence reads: CASSAGNNSPLHF. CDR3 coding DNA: TGTGCCAGCAGCGCAGGCAATAATTCACCCCTCCACTTT. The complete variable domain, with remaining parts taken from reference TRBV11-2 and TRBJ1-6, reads EAGVAQSPRYKIIEKRQSVAFWCNPISGHATLYWYQQILGQGPKLLIQFQNNGVVDDSQLPKDRFSAERLKGVDSTLKIQPAKLEDSAVYLCASSAGNNSPLHFGNGTRLTVT.